The 29 T cell receptor beta chains given below trace back to one sample, sequenced in a study of T-cell memory formation after mild COVID-19. TCRdb passed the 5' RACE reads through MiXCR, listing each CDR3 protein once. Among some 450,000 distinct CDR3 sequences listed, around 17% were seen once. Sequenced: PBMCs or a T cell subset sorted from them (not recorded which). The source is a man between 18 and 35 years old who had mild COVID-19 (a few samples of this study predate the infection). Cell type and time point are not known.

This chain links TRBV20-1 with TRBJ2-3; 11 positions match TRBD2. After removal of 4 bases from V and 5 bases from J, the junction contained 11 bases not matched to a gene. CDR1 is DFQATT and CDR2 is SNEGSKA in the germline V gene (reference sequence). The CDR3 loop spans 16 amino acids. CDR3 sequence reads: CSATPGSGGEEDTQYF. In DNA, the CDR3 is TGCAGTGCTACCCCGGGTAGCGGGGGGGAGGAAGATACGCAGTATTTT.

The table lists this clonotype with a few counts. The chain joins TRBV7-2 to TRBJ2-3; the match to TRBD2 covers 8 bases. CDR3 length equals 16 residues. V shed 4 bases, J shed 0 bases, and the junction held 6 bases outside the gene matches. CDR1 is SGHTA, CDR2 FQGNSA, per germline. This chain's CDR3 is CASSSHTSGSTDTQYF. CDR3 nucleotide sequence: TGTGCCAGCAGCTCTCATACTAGCGGAAGCACAGATACGCAGTATTTT.

The V gene is TRBV6-1, the J gene TRBJ1-5, with D possibly TRBD1 on 6 matching bases. Germline assignment: CDR1 MNHNS and CDR2 SASEGT. V shed 3 bases and J shed 6 bases, with 9 bases lying between them. The CDR3 covers 13 residues. The DNA for the CDR3 is TGTGCCAGCAGTGAGGGGGCCATTCAGCCCCAGCATTTT. It translates to CASSEGAIQPQHF.

The chain couples TRBV11-2 to TRBJ2-2, with D uncertain. The V and J ends lost 5 bases and 6 bases respectively, with 10 bases between them. CDR3 length: 13 amino acids. Germline assignment: CDR1 SGHAT and CDR2 FQNNGV. CDR3 bases: TGTGCCAGCAGCCTCGGACCGCCCGGGGAGCTGTTTTTT. Translation: CASSLGPPGELFF.

V and J are TRBV6-2 or TRBV6-3 and TRBJ2-4; D is unresolved. This CDR3 region has 17 residues. The V and J ends lost 0 bases and 0 bases respectively, with 12 bases between them. CDR1 and CDR2 (germline): MNHEY, SVGEGT. CDR3: CASSYSRVHLAKNIQYF. The CDR3 DNA is TGTGCCAGCAGTTACTCTCGGGTTCATCTAGCCAAAAACATTCAGTACTTC.

This chain links TRBV6-5 with TRBJ2-7; D unclear. The CDR3 is 15 amino acids. CDR1 MNHEY and CDR2 SVGAGI come from the germline V gene. V shed 0 bases and J shed 4 bases, with 13 bases lying between them. The DNA of the CDR3 is TGTGCCAGCAGTTACTCGAATTCGGGCGTATACGAGCAGTACTTC. Translation: CASSYSNSGVYEQYF.

The chain joins TRBV7-9 to TRBJ1-1; D gene ambiguous. CDR3 size: 10 residues. V was trimmed by 3 bases and J by 7 bases, leaving 3 bases between them. CDR1 SEHNR and CDR2 FQNEAQ come from the germline V gene (reference sequence). CDR3 protein: CASSLDEAFF. As DNA, the CDR3 is TGTGCCAGCAGCTTGGATGAAGCTTTCTTT.

The chain recombines TRBV5-4 with TRBJ2-5; 9 bases are a match to TRBD1. CDR1 SGHNT and CDR2 YYREEE come from the germline V gene (reference sequence). The CDR3 sequence is 15 residues long. J gave up 5 bases and V 2 bases, and 7 bases lay outside the gene matches. The CDR3 DNA is TGTGCCAGCAGCTTCCAGGACAGGGGCCGGGAGACCCAGTACTTC. Its protein product is CASSFQDRGRETQYF.

The chain couples TRBV10-3 to TRBJ2-1; maybe TRBD1 (6 bases). This CDR3 has 16 amino acids. V lost 2 bases and J 9 bases, leaving 20 bases between the germline ends. Germline values: CDR1 ENHRY, CDR2 SYGVKD. Here the CDR3 DNA reads TGTGCCATCAGTGAGCCCTCCAGTCGGACAGCGCTTGAGCAGTTCTTC. Translation gives CAISEPSSRTALEQFF.

The J gene is TRBJ2-1, the V gene TRBV11-2; D might be TRBD1 (6 bases). Germline CDR1 and CDR2: SGHAT and FQNNGV. The CDR3 extends over 13 amino acids. Trimming removed 1 base from V and 9 bases from J, with 10 bases in between. The DNA of the CDR3 is TGTGCCAGCAGCTTAGGGCTAGGGGGTGAGCAGTTCTTC. Protein product: CASSLGLGGEQFF.

The V and J genes are TRBV28 and TRBJ1-2; 8 nucleotides align to TRBD1. CDR1 and CDR2 (germline): MDHEN, SYDVKM. V trimming: 2 bases; J trimming: 0 bases; junction bases outside the gene matches: 5. The CDR3 consists of 16 residues. The CDR3 loop reads CASSLIGTGANYGYTF. The CDR3 nucleotides are TGTGCCAGCAGTTTAATCGGGACAGGTGCTAACTATGGCTACACCTTC.

The chain recombines TRBV5-1 with TRBJ2-4; 9 bases align to TRBD2. V shed 4 bases and J 0 bases; nucleotides not matched to a gene: 8. The CDR3 extends over 17 amino acids. Germline V gives CDR1 SGHRS, CDR2 YFSETQ. The CDR3 DNA reads TGCGCCAGCAGCCCCGCGGGGGGGCCGGTAGCCAAAAACATTCAGTACTTC. Amino acid sequence: CASSPAGGPVAKNIQYF. Full variable domain (rest looked up from reference TRBV5-1 and TRBJ2-4): KAGVTQTPRYLIKTRGQQVTLSCSPISGHRSVSWYQQTPGQGLQFLFEYFSETQRNKGNFPGRFSGRQFSNSRSEMNVSTLELGDSALYLCASSPAGGPVAKNIQYFGAGTRLSVL.

The chain employs TRBV7-3 and TRBJ2-7, with D possibly being TRBD1 or TRBD2 (5 bases each). This CDR3 comprises 14 residues. V was trimmed by 5 bases and J by 4 bases, leaving 15 bases between them. The germline V gene has CDR1 SGHTA and CDR2 FQGTGA. The CDR3 region is CASSPGTVGYEQYF. The CDR3 region has the DNA TGTGCCAGCAGCCCAGGGACCGTCGGATACGAGCAGTACTTC.

This clonotype occurred a few times. V gene TRBV24-1 combines with J gene TRBJ2-7, with TRBD2 as a possible D gene (5 bases). CDR3 length equals 20 residues. Trimming shortened V by 6 bases and J by 3 bases, and 32 bases separated the two germline ends. Per the germline V gene, CDR1 is KGHDR and CDR2 is SFDVKD. The CDR3 reads CATSQSARGDPPTNYYEQYF. CDR3 DNA sequence: TGTGCCACCAGTCAAAGCGCCCGGGGAGACCCCCCAACCAACTACTACGAGCAGTACTTC.

This chain joins TRBV12-3 or TRBV12-4 and TRBJ1-2; 7 bases align to TRBD1. The CDR3 is made up of 12 amino acids. J lost 4 bases, V lost 10 bases, and 6 bases had no gene match. In DNA form, the CDR3 reads TGTGCCATCCACAGGGGAGGCTATGGCTACACCTTC. It translates to CAIHRGGYGYTF.

CDR3 DNA sequence: TGCGCCAGCAGCCAAGATCGGACAGGAGACTATGGCTACACCTTC. As protein: CASSQDRTGDYGYTF. The chain links TRBV4-1 to TRBJ1-2; 7 bases map to TRBD1. V shed 0 bases and J 3 bases; nucleotides not matched to a gene: 4. Germline loops: CDR1 MGHRA, CDR2 YSYEKL. The CDR3 has 15 residues.

This clonotype has a count of ten or more. V usage is TRBV5-1 and J usage is TRBJ1-3, with D perhaps matching TRBD1 (6 bases). The CDR3 is made up of 15 amino acids. Trimming removed 0 bases at V and 0 bases at J, with 7 bases between. The germline V gene encodes CDR1 SGHRS and CDR2 YFSETQ. For the CDR3, the DNA is TGCGCCAGCAGCTTGGGGACAGCCTCTGGAAACACCATATATTTT. Its translation is CASSLGTASGNTIYF.

This clonotype was counted a few times. V is TRBV10-2 and J is TRBJ2-5, with D perhaps TRBD1 or TRBD2 (7 bases each). V was pared by 7 bases and J by 1 base, with 19 bases between. The CDR3 has 16 amino acids. Germline lookup yields CDR1 WSHSY and CDR2 SAAADI. In DNA form, the CDR3 reads TGCGCCAGCACCGCGGGAGACAGGGCGATCCAAGAGACCCAGTACTTC. Protein product: CASTAGDRAIQETQYF.

This clonotype was detected a few times. The chain has TRBV7-9 and TRBJ1-5; weak D call: TRBD1 (5 bases). The V and J ends lost 4 bases and 5 bases respectively, with 9 bases between them. CDR3 length: 13 amino acids. From germline, CDR1 is SEHNR and CDR2 FQNEAQ (reference sequence). The CDR3 sequence is CASSYQGYQPQHF. CDR3 bases: TGTGCCAGCAGCTATCAGGGATATCAGCCCCAGCATTTT.

There are a few counts of this clonotype. V usage is TRBV7-3 and J usage is TRBJ2-1; D is possibly TRBD2 (5 bases). This CDR3 has 12 residues. V gave up 4 bases and J gave up 9 bases, with 10 bases separating them. Germline CDR1 SGHTA, CDR2 FQGTGA. This CDR3 is CASSSEGSEQFF. As DNA, the CDR3 is TGTGCCAGCAGCTCTGAGGGTAGTGAGCAGTTCTTC.

This clonotype was seen more than once but under ten times. The V call is TRBV12-3 or TRBV12-4, the J call TRBJ1-1; D gene unclear. Trimming cost V 5 bases and J 0 bases, with 13 bases left between them. The CDR3 runs 15 residues. CDR3: CASSGTINLNTEAFF. The CDR3 bases are TGTGCCAGCAGTGGAACGATTAATTTGAACACTGAAGCTTTCTTT.

The chain uses TRBV7-6 and TRBJ2-1; 13 bases map to TRBD2. Losses at the gene ends were 4 bases for V and 5 bases for J; bases not matched to a gene: 5. CDR1 is SGHVS and CDR2 is FNYEAQ in the germline V gene. This CDR3 spans 16 amino acids. CDR3 amino acids: CASSSGTSGGDNEQFF. The DNA of the CDR3 is TGTGCCAGCAGCTCGGGTACTAGCGGGGGGGACAATGAGCAGTTCTTC.

This clonotype showed up many times. The chain carries TRBV5-1 and TRBJ2-1, with 8 bases identical to TRBD2. The CDR3 has 12 residues. Trimming at V came to 4 bases and at J to 10 bases, leaving 4 bases not matched to a gene. The germline gives CDR1 SGHRS, CDR2 YFSETQ. The CDR3 spells CASSRRGAEQFF. CDR3 in DNA: TGCGCCAGCAGCAGGCGGGGGGCCGAGCAGTTCTTC.

In its sample, this clonotype was seen a few times. The chain uses TRBV29-1 and TRBJ2-3; D may match TRBD1 or TRBD2 (5 bases each). Trimming took 7 bases from V and 0 from J, leaving 17 bases between them. The CDR3 is 15 residues long. The V gene's germline CDR1 is SQVTM and CDR2 ANQGSEA. In DNA form, the CDR3 reads TGCAGCGCCGGGGACCACACATCTAGCACAGATACGCAGTATTTT. It specifies CSAGDHTSSTDTQYF.

The J gene is TRBJ2-3, the V gene TRBV7-3; 8 nucleotides align to TRBD2. Germline V gene data show CDR1 as SGHTA and CDR2 as FQGTGA. CDR3 length: 14 residues. J lost 6 bases, V lost 8 bases, and 10 bases had no gene match. As DNA, the CDR3 is TGTGCCAGCGGCCTAGCGGGTGGAGAGGATACGCAGTATTTT. Its protein is CASGLAGGEDTQYF. The variable domain in full, with the rest retrieved from reference TRBV7-3 and TRBJ2-3, is GAGVSQTPSNKVTEKGKYVELRCDPISGHTALYWYRQSLGQGPEFLIYFQGTGAADDSGLPNDRFFAVRPEGSVSTLKIQRTERGDSAVYLCASGLAGGEDTQYFGPGTRLTVL.

This clonotype was observed a handful of times. The rearrangement links TRBV29-1 to TRBJ2-7; TRBD1 might be the D (5 bases). Germline CDR1 SQVTM, CDR2 ANQGSEA. Trimming cost V 0 bases and J 5 bases, with 11 bases left between them. This CDR3 contains 13 residues. CDR3 residues: CSVEEPGPHEQYF. CDR3 DNA sequence: TGCAGCGTTGAAGAACCAGGGCCCCACGAGCAGTACTTC.

The gene calls are TRBV6-5 and TRBJ2-2; TRBD2 agrees at 8 bases. The CDR3 totals 18 residues. The V gene end was trimmed by 2 bases and the J gene end by 1 base; junction bases not matched to a gene: 9. CDR1 is MNHEY and CDR2 is SVGAGI in the germline V gene. CDR3 sequence reads: CASSYNPAGALNTGELFF. The CDR3 nucleotides read TGTGCCAGCAGTTACAATCCAGCGGGGGCCTTGAACACCGGGGAGCTGTTTTTT.

There are many counts of this clonotype. The V call is TRBV4-3, the J call TRBJ1-4; TRBD1 agrees at 10 bases. Germline trimming cut 0 bases from V and 5 bases from J; bases unmatched to any gene: 9. The CDR3 totals 18 residues. The germline V gene has CDR1 LGHNA and CDR2 YSLEER. The CDR3 DNA sequence: TGCGCCAGCAGCCAAGAAGCTACCTGGACAGGGGGAAATGAAAAACTGTTTTTT. Translation: CASSQEATWTGGNEKLFF.

V gene TRBV27 combines with J gene TRBJ1-2; 7 nucleotides agree with TRBD1. V lost 4 bases, J lost 7 bases, and 15 bases stayed unmatched. In germline, CDR1 is MNHEY, CDR2 SMNVEV (reference sequence). This CDR3 spans 16 amino acids. The CDR3 sequence is CASSSTHRQGRCGYTF. For the CDR3, the DNA is TGTGCCAGCAGTTCAACCCATAGACAGGGCAGGTGTGGCTACACCTTC.